The 17 T cell receptor beta chains given below trace back to one sample, sequenced in a study of shared clonotypes between healthy human individuals. Produced via immunoSEQ multiplex PCR; TCRdb's table is partial and in-frame only. The sample contains some 700,000 clones, less than 95% of which appear only once. Sequences were obtained from memory CD8+ T cells from PBMCs. As for subset: CD45RO+ cells pooled with CCR7-negative TemRA cells. These receptors all stem from a man aged 18 to 35 in good health. Some clones in this sample may be carry-over from other donors' samples.

The chain carries TRBV4-2 and TRBJ2-7; possibly TRBD2 for D (5 bases). The CDR3 contains 13 residues. Germline loops: CDR1 LGHNA, CDR2 YNFKEQ. Deletions cut 4 bases from V and 4 bases from J, with 11 bases between. CDR3 DNA sequence: TGTGCCAGCAGCCTAGGACTCGATTACGAGCAGTACTTC. The encoded protein is CASSLGLDYEQYF.

The V gene is TRBV7-9, the J gene TRBJ2-7; D not resolved. The CDR3 is made up of 12 amino acids. Germline CDR1 is SEHNR and CDR2 is FQNEAQ (reference sequence). Trimming shortened V by 2 bases and J by 6 bases, and 8 bases separated the two germline ends. The CDR3 spells CASSLSWGEQYF. CDR3 nucleotide sequence: TGTGCCAGCAGCTTAAGTTGGGGCGAGCAGTACTTC.

The chain has TRBV5-8 and TRBJ2-7; 7 positions agree with TRBD2. V was clipped by 4 bases and J by 4 bases; unmatched bases: 17. CDR3 length equals 17 residues. Germline V lookup: CDR1 SGHTS, CDR2 YDEGEE. Here the CDR3 reads CASSRPGRGVINYEQYF. CDR3 sequence (DNA): TGTGCCAGCAGCCGCCCGGGACGGGGGGTAATAAATTACGAGCAGTACTTC.

V is TRBV4-2 and J is TRBJ2-7; D gene unclear. This CDR3 contains 14 residues. V was shortened by 5 bases and J by 1 base, with 12 bases between the two germline ends. In germline, CDR1 is LGHNA, CDR2 YNFKEQ. CDR3 residues: CASSDPWSSYEQYF. CDR3 coding DNA: TGTGCCAGCAGCGATCCCTGGAGTTCCTACGAGCAGTACTTC.

This chain joins TRBV4-3 and TRBJ1-2; tentative D call: TRBD1 (6 bases). CDR3 length equals 15 residues. Germline CDR1 LGHNA, CDR2 YSLEER. Trimming left V 0 bases short and J 4 bases short, with 12 bases between. Written as DNA, the CDR3 is TGCGCCAGCAGCCAAGAGCGGACGGGGGCCTATGGCTACACCTTC. Protein product: CASSQERTGAYGYTF.

This rearrangement joins TRBV20-1 to TRBJ2-7, with no clear D. Deletions cut 5 bases from V and 3 bases from J, with 8 bases between. The CDR3 covers 11 residues. Looked up from germline, CDR1 is DFQATT and CDR2 is SNEGSKA (reference sequence). As DNA, the CDR3 is TGCAGTGCTCCTTGGTACTACGAGCAGTACTTC. Encoded protein: CSAPWYYEQYF.

This chain connects TRBV7-9 to TRBJ2-7; D may be TRBD1 (5 bases). Trimming left V 4 bases short and J 3 bases short, with 13 bases between. The germline V gene has CDR1 SEHNR and CDR2 FQNEAQ (reference sequence). The CDR3 has 14 residues. The CDR3 sequence is CASSWVGRGYEQYF. In DNA, the CDR3 is TGTGCCAGCAGCTGGGTGGGTAGGGGCTACGAGCAGTACTTC.

The gene calls are TRBV4-3 and TRBJ2-2; D is ambiguous. The CDR3 spans 15 residues. The ends were cut back, 0 bases at V and 6 bases at J, with 11 bases in the middle. Germline V gene sequence: CDR1 LGHNA, CDR2 YSLEER. The CDR3 DNA reads as TGCGCCAGCAGCCAAGATCGTGGGGTCCCCGGGGAGCTGTTTTTT. Its translation is CASSQDRGVPGELFF.

V is TRBV4-1 and J is TRBJ1-2; 8 bases fit TRBD1. Germline CDR1 MGHRA, CDR2 YSYEKL. Trimming removed 4 bases from V and 7 bases from J; junction bases left unmatched: 17. The CDR3 is 17 amino acids. In DNA, the CDR3 is TGCGCCAGCAGCCGACGACAGGGGCAGGCACAACGTCGTGGCTACACCTTC. Protein: CASSRRQGQAQRRGYTF.

This chain joins TRBV7-9 and TRBJ1-4, with D unclear. This CDR3 contains 11 residues. From germline, CDR1 is SEHNR and CDR2 FQNEAQ (reference sequence). The V gene lost 10 bases and the J gene lost 4 bases, with 7 bases spanning the gap. The CDR3 sequence is CATRFNEKLFF. The CDR3 coding sequence is TGTGCCACACGGTTTAATGAAAAACTGTTTTTT.

The chain uses TRBV7-9 and TRBJ1-3; tentative D call: TRBD1 (5 bases). CDR3 length: 13 residues. Trimming left V 11 bases short and J 0 bases short, with 11 bases between. CDR1 is SEHNR and CDR2 is FQNEAQ in the germline V gene (reference sequence). The CDR3 DNA reads as TGTGCCCGACAGTCGAGCTCTGGAAACACCATATATTTT. It yields the protein CARQSSSGNTIYF.

The chain joins TRBV9 to TRBJ2-1; 7 positions match TRBD2. The germline V gene has CDR1 SGDLS and CDR2 YYNGEE. The CDR3 loop spans 15 amino acids. Germline trimming cut 4 bases from V and 1 base from J; bases unmatched to any gene: 5. The chain's CDR3 is CASSPGAGSYNEQFF. The CDR3, as DNA: TGTGCCAGCAGCCCCGGAGCGGGGTCCTACAATGAGCAGTTCTTC.

V is TRBV2 and J is TRBJ2-7; D tentatively fits TRBD1 or TRBD2 (5 bases each). The CDR3 totals 15 residues. V lost 7 bases, J lost 0 bases, and 16 bases lay in between. Germline V gene lookup returns CDR1 SNHLY and CDR2 FYNNEI. The CDR3 nucleotides are TGTGCCAGCATCCCCCGGGACGGGCTCTCCTACGAGCAGTACTTC. It codes for CASIPRDGLSYEQYF.

The rearrangement joins TRBV4-1 to TRBJ2-7; D remains unclear. The CDR3 is made up of 14 amino acids. In germline, CDR1 is MGHRA, CDR2 YSYEKL. V gave up 4 bases and J gave up 1 base, with 11 bases separating them. CDR3 sequence: CASSLGDWSYEQYF. CDR3 nucleotide sequence: TGCGCCAGCAGCCTCGGTGATTGGTCCTACGAGCAGTACTTC.

The rearrangement uses TRBV7-9 and TRBJ1-4, with 7 bases aligning to TRBD1. The CDR3 spans 16 residues. Trimming took 2 bases from V and 8 from J; bases not matched to a gene: 11. Germline V CDR1 and CDR2: SEHNR, FQNEAQ (reference sequence). The CDR3 sequence: CASSLLATGVGEKLFF. The CDR3 DNA reads as TGTGCCAGCAGCTTACTGGCCACAGGGGTCGGCGAAAAACTGTTTTTT.

The chain employs TRBV5-6 and TRBJ2-7; a possible D gene is TRBD2 (5 bases). V lost 3 bases, J lost 0 bases, and 16 bases lay in between. In germline, CDR1 is SGHDT, CDR2 YYEEEE. This CDR3 comprises 16 residues. The CDR3 here is CASSSILGLTSYEQYF. The CDR3 DNA is TGTGCCAGCAGCTCCATCCTTGGACTTACCTCCTACGAGCAGTACTTC.

The gene calls are TRBV9 and TRBJ2-2, with D unresolved. The germline V gene encodes CDR1 SGDLS and CDR2 YYNGEE. This CDR3 is built from 16 residues. V dropped 4 bases and J dropped 5 bases, with 18 bases sitting between them. CDR3 region: CASSINREVETGELFF. CDR3 bases: TGTGCCAGCAGCATCAATAGGGAAGTTGAGACCGGGGAGCTGTTTTTT.